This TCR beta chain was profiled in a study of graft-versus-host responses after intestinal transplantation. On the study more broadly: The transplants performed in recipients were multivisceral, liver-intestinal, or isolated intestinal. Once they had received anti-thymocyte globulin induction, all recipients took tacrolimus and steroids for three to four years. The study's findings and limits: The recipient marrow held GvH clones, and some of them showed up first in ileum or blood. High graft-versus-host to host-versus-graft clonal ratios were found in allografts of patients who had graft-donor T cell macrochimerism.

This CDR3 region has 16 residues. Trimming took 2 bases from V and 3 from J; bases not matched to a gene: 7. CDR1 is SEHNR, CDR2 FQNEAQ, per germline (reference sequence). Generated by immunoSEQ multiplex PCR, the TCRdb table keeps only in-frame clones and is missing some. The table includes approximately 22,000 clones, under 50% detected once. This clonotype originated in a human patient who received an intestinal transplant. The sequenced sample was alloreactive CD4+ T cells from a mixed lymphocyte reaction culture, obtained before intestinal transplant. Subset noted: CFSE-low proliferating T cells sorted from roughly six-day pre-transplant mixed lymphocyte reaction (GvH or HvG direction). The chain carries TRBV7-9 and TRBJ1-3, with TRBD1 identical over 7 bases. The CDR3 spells CASSLSPQGYGNTIYF. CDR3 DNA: TGTGCCAGCAGCTTATCCCCACAGGGGTATGGAAACACCATATATTTT.